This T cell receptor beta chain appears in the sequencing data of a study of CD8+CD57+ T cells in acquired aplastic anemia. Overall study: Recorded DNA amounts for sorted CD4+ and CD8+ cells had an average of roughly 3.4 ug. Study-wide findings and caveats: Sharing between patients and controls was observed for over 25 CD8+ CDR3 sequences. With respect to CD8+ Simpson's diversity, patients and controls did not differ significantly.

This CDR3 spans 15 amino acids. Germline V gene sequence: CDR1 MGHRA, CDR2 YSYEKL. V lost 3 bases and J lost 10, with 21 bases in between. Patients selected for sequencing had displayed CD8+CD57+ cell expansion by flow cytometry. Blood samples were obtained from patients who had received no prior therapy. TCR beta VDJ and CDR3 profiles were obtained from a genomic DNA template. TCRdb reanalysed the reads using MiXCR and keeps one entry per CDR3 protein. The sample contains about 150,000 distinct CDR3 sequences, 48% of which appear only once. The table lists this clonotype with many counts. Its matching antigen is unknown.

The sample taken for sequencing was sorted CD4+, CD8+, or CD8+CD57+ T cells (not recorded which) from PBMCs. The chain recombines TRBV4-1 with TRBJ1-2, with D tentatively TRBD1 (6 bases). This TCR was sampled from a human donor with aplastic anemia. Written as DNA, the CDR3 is TGCGCCAGCAGCCACCCCAGAATTTCTACAGGGCACTACACCTTC. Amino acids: CASSHPRISTGHYTF.